This T cell receptor (beta chain) came from a study of OX40 agonist ivuxolimab in advanced cancers. Across the whole study: One hepatocellular carcinoma and two cutaneous melanoma patients partially responded.

The table came from immunoSEQ multiplex PCR; TCRdb's copy has only in-frame clones and leaves some out. The profile covers some 89,000 clones, with around four fifths appearing a single time and around 1.5% taken by the ten largest. Deletions cut 2 bases from V and 4 bases from J, with 5 bases between. The CDR3 totals 12 residues. Per the germline V gene, CDR1 is ENHRY and CDR2 is SYGVKD. J is TRBJ2-5 and V is TRBV10-3; D is unresolved. The material was CD4+ or CD8+ T cells sorted from blood, obtained in a trial of the OX40 agonist ivuxolimab. The TCR originated in an adult with an advanced solid tumor such as melanoma, head and neck, liver or kidney cancer. The CDR3 coding sequence is TGTGCCATCAGTGAGGGTCTAGAGACCCAGTACTTC. This sequence encodes CAISEGLETQYF.